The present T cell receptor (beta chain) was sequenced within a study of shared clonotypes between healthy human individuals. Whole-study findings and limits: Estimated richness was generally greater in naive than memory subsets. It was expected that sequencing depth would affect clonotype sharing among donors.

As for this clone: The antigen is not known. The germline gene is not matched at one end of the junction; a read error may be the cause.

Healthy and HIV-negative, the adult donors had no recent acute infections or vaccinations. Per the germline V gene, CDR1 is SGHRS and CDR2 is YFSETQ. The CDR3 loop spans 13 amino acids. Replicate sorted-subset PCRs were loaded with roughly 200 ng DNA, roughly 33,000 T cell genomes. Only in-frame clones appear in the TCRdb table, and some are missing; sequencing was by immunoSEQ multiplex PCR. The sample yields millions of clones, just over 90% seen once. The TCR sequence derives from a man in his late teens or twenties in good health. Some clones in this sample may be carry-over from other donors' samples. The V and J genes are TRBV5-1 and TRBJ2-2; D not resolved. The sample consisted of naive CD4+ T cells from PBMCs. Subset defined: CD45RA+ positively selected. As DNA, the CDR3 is TGCGCCAGCACCTTGGTTGGCACCGGGGAGCTGTTTTTT. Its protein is CASTLVGTGELFF.